Shown below are 27 T cell receptor beta chains from a single sample sequenced in a study of T cells in Graves' hyperthyroidism and ophthalmopathy (dated by TCRdb to the late 2010s). Library creation used multiplex PCR. Sequencing relied on an Illumina HiSeq 2000. The TCR beta CDR3 regions were amplified from the RNA transcripts. For the first round of RT-PCR on the TCR CDR3, the HTBI primer set was used together with the Qiagen OneStep RT-PCR kit. TCRdb reran the public reads through fastp at Q25 and MiXCR, keeping productive beta chains. A single entry per CDR3 protein holds the most common genes and DNA from its merged rows. The sample table contains about 840,000 distinct CDR3 sequences; only one count was recorded for around 39% of them. The ten largest account for approximately 8.7% of the sample. Sequencing used blood. The source is a young man with Graves' hyperthyroidism.

This clonotype appeared many times. The V call is TRBV7-9, the J call TRBJ2-7; tentative D call: TRBD1 (6 bases). The CDR3 contains 15 residues. Trimming removed 5 bases from V and 0 bases from J, with 14 bases in between. Germline CDR1 SEHNR, CDR2 FQNEAQ (reference sequence). The CDR3 sequence: CASSVDRRNSYEQYF. CDR3 in DNA: TGTGCCAGCAGCGTTGACAGGCGAAACTCCTACGAGCAGTACTTC.

In this sample, this clonotype turned up a few times. The genes are TRBV12-3 or TRBV12-4 and TRBJ2-5; D is undetermined. The CDR3 extends over 14 amino acids. Trimming took off 3 bases at V and 2 bases at J, with 10 bases between the two ends. CDR3 in DNA: TGTGCCAGCAGTTTTGACGGGCCTCAAGAGACCCAGTACTTC. Translation: CASSFDGPQETQYF.

This clonotype has more than one count but fewer than ten. The genes are TRBV12-3 or TRBV12-4 and TRBJ2-7, with 11 bases lining up with TRBD2. The CDR3 length is 15 residues. Trimming cost V 7 bases and J 3 bases; bases outside gene matches: 8. Here the CDR3 reads CASTGSGTSGYEQYF. The DNA of the CDR3 is TGTGCCAGCACCGGTTCCGGGACTAGCGGCTACGAGCAGTACTTC.

This clonotype was picked up many times. This rearrangement joins TRBV19 to TRBJ1-1; D perhaps matches TRBD1 (6 bases). The CDR3 contains 13 residues. V was pared by 7 bases and J by 5 bases, with 14 bases between. Germline lookup yields CDR1 LNHDA and CDR2 SQIVND (reference sequence). CDR3 amino acids: CASTNGGRTEAFF. CDR3 DNA sequence: TGTGCCAGTACCAACGGGGGGCGAACTGAAGCTTTCTTT.

The gene calls are TRBV12-3 or TRBV12-4 and TRBJ1-4; 9 bases line up with TRBD1. The CDR3 runs 15 residues. The J segment lost 14 bases and the V segment lost 7 bases, leaving 17 bases of the junction unmatched. DNA of the CDR3: TGTGCCAGCACCCTTCTCCGGGACAGGGCCGGCCATCTGTTTTTT. Protein product: CASTLLRDRAGHLFF.

This rearrangement joins TRBV5-1 to TRBJ1-3; D unresolved. CDR3 length: 16 amino acids. V was shortened by 6 bases and J by 1 base, with 17 bases between the two germline ends. The germline V gene encodes CDR1 SGHRS and CDR2 YFSETQ. The chain's CDR3 is CASNQGPARSGNTIYF. The CDR3 bases are TGCGCCAGCAACCAAGGACCCGCGAGGTCTGGAAACACCATATATTTT.

This sequence joins TRBV15 and TRBJ1-5; no clear D gene. There are 17 residues in the CDR3. Germline values: CDR1 LNHNV, CDR2 YYDKDF (reference sequence). Trimming took 3 bases from V and 5 from J, leaving 20 bases between them. CDR3 DNA: TGTGCCACCAGCAGTGGAATGTCAGCCCTTACTGATCAGCCCCAGCATTTT. It is translated as CATSSGMSALTDQPQHF.

V gene TRBV2 combines with J gene TRBJ2-2; weak D call: TRBD1 (6 bases). In germline, CDR1 is SNHLY, CDR2 FYNNEI. This CDR3 comprises 15 residues. Trimming removed 6 bases from V and 3 bases from J, with 14 bases in between. The CDR3 sequence is CASRGQGLYTGELFF. CDR3 DNA: TGTGCCAGCAGAGGGCAGGGGCTTTACACCGGGGAGCTGTTTTTT.

The gene calls are TRBV7-2 and TRBJ2-3; either TRBD1 or TRBD2 may supply D (6 bases each). This CDR3 has 16 amino acids. Trimming shortened V by 6 bases and J by 3 bases, and 19 bases separated the two germline ends. CDR1 is SGHTA and CDR2 is FQGNSA in the germline V gene. The CDR3 DNA is TGTGCCAGCAGAAAAGGAGGGGGTGGTGTAACAGATACGCAGTATTTT. Amino acid sequence: CASRKGGGGVTDTQYF.

The chain has TRBV2 and TRBJ2-3; 7 nucleotides agree with TRBD2. This CDR3 has 15 amino acids. Germline V gene lookup returns CDR1 SNHLY and CDR2 FYNNEI. V lost 4 bases and J lost 1; bases outside the gene matches: 5. The CDR3 loop reads CASSGGGSGTDTQYF. The CDR3 DNA is TGTGCCAGCAGTGGGGGGGGTAGTGGCACAGATACGCAGTATTTT.

This clonotype was detected many times. V usage is TRBV19 and J usage is TRBJ1-1; D is uncertain. Germline lookup yields CDR1 LNHDA and CDR2 SQIVND (reference sequence). The CDR3 extends over 15 amino acids. V was cut by 5 bases and J by 1 base, with 14 bases left in between. The CDR3 loop is CASSPRQAGNTEAFF. The CDR3 DNA follows: TGTGCCAGTAGTCCCAGGCAGGCAGGGAACACTGAAGCTTTCTTT.

This clonotype has a handful of counts. The J gene is TRBJ1-2, the V gene TRBV20-1; 7 positions match TRBD1. CDR3 size: 13 residues. Germline-derived CDR1 and CDR2 are DFQATT and SNEGSKA (reference sequence). V shed 6 bases and J 5 bases; nucleotides not matched to a gene: 9. For the CDR3, the DNA is TGCAGTGCGCCGGACAGGAAAAATTATGGCTACACCTTC. Encoded protein: CSAPDRKNYGYTF.

This clonotype was counted at least ten times. V and J are TRBV12-3 or TRBV12-4 and TRBJ1-6, with a possible D match to TRBD1 (5 bases). The CDR3 extends over 15 amino acids. V gave up 2 bases and J gave up 7 bases, with 12 bases separating them. The CDR3 DNA sequence: TGTGCCAGCAGTTTATCCTCCGGGGGAAATTCACCCCTCCACTTT. Protein: CASSLSSGGNSPLHF.

This clonotype was counted many times. The rearrangement links TRBV19 to TRBJ1-6; 7 nucleotides align to TRBD1. The CDR3 covers 16 residues. V shed 0 bases, J shed 6 bases, and the junction held 5 bases outside the gene matches. Per germline, CDR1 LNHDA and CDR2 SQIVND (reference sequence). The CDR3: CASSIDRWDSNSPLHF. In nucleotides, the CDR3 is TGTGCCAGTAGTATAGATCGCTGGGACAGTAATTCACCCCTCCACTTT.

This clonotype appeared many times. CDR3 protein: CASSLASGGGETQYF. CDR3 nucleotides: TGTGCCAGCAGCTTAGCTAGCGGGGGGGGAGAGACCCAGTACTTC. The chain carries TRBV7-8 and TRBJ2-5; 11 bases line up with TRBD2. Per the germline V gene, CDR1 is SGHVS and CDR2 is FQNEAQ. Unmatched junction bases numbered 1, after V lost 0 bases and J lost 4 bases. This CDR3 is built from 15 residues.

The chain combines TRBV2 with TRBJ2-7; 11 bases match TRBD2. V lost 5 bases to trimming and J lost 3 bases; unmatched junction nucleotides: 6. The germline V gene encodes CDR1 SNHLY and CDR2 FYNNEI. This CDR3 region has 15 residues. In DNA form, the CDR3 reads TGTGCCAGCAGTTTGTCGGGACTAGCGGACTACGAGCAGTACTTC. Residues: CASSLSGLADYEQYF. Full variable domain (missing parts from reference TRBV2 and TRBJ2-7): EPEVTQTPSHQVTQMGQEVILRCVPISNHLYFYWYRQILGQKVEFLVSFYNNEISEKSEIFDDQFSVERPDGSNFTLKIRSTKLEDSAMYFCASSLSGLADYEQYFGPGTRLTVT.

This clonotype was counted once. One junction end does not reproduce the germline sequence, and a read error may be involved. This chain uses TRBV10-3 with TRBJ2-2, with D hard to call. The CDR3 has 15 amino acids. Per the germline V gene, CDR1 is ENHRY and CDR2 is SYGVKD. The CDR3 bases are TGTGCCAGCAGTTTTAGCAGGTCGAACACCGGGGAGCTGTTTTTT. Its protein is CASSFSRSNTGELFF.

The chain joins TRBV7-9 to TRBJ1-5; D may be TRBD1 (6 bases). This CDR3 contains 14 residues. The V end was cut by 5 bases, the J end by 5 bases, with 13 bases between. CDR1 SEHNR and CDR2 FQNEAQ come from the germline V gene (reference sequence). In DNA, the CDR3 is TGTGCCAGCAGCCCTGGACAGTTTTATCAGCCCCAGCATTTT. It specifies CASSPGQFYQPQHF. Together with reference TRBV7-9 and TRBJ1-5, the CDR3 gives the full variable domain: DTGVSQNPRHKITKRGQNVTFRCDPISEHNRLYWYRQTLGQGPEFLTYFQNEAQLEKSRLLSDRFSAERPKGSFSTLEIQRTEQGDSAMYLCASSPGQFYQPQHFGDGTRLSIL.

J is TRBJ1-1 and V is TRBV5-4, with no clear D. Germline CDR1 SGHNT, CDR2 YYREEE (reference sequence). The CDR3 runs to 16 residues. The V and J ends lost 4 bases and 1 base respectively, with 17 bases between them. Here the CDR3 reads CASSPGRGLENTEAFF. CDR3 coding DNA: TGTGCCAGCAGCCCCGGGCGAGGTTTAGAGAACACTGAAGCTTTCTTT.

Many counts were recorded for this clonotype. The genes are TRBV11-2 and TRBJ1-2; 8 nucleotides line up with TRBD1. CDR3 length: 14 residues. Unmatched junction bases numbered 6, after V lost 3 bases and J lost 6 bases. The germline V gene has CDR1 SGHAT and CDR2 FQNNGV. The CDR3 region has the DNA TGTGCCAGCAGCTTGTGGCAGGGGGCTGATGGCTACACCTTC. Protein sequence: CASSLWQGADGYTF. The full variable domain, with the rest looked up from reference TRBV11-2 and TRBJ1-2, is EAGVAQSPRYKIIEKRQSVAFWCNPISGHATLYWYQQILGQGPKLLIQFQNNGVVDDSQLPKDRFSAERLKGVDSTLKIQPAKLEDSAVYLCASSLWQGADGYTFGSGTRLTVV.

This clonotype was detected a few times. The rearrangement uses TRBV11-3 and TRBJ1-2; D is ambiguous. The CDR3 runs 13 residues. Per the germline V gene, CDR1 is SGHNT and CDR2 is YENEEA. The V end was cut by 5 bases, the J end by 4 bases, with 11 bases between. For the CDR3, the DNA is TGTGCCAGCAGCCTCAACCCTTCCTATGGCTACACCTTC. This gives the protein CASSLNPSYGYTF.

This clonotype showed up just a few times. The chain has TRBV4-1 and TRBJ1-1; D is possibly TRBD1 (5 bases). Germline loops: CDR1 MGHRA, CDR2 YSYEKL. The V end was cut by 4 bases, the J end by 4 bases, with 13 bases between. The CDR3 is 14 amino acids. As DNA, the CDR3 is TGCGCCAGCAGCCCAGGAGACGGGGGCACTGAAGCTTTCTTT. It yields the protein CASSPGDGGTEAFF.

The chain employs TRBV7-4 and TRBJ1-1, with 9 bases fitting TRBD1. This CDR3 spans 17 amino acids. V lost 6 bases to trimming and J lost 0 bases; unmatched junction nucleotides: 11. Germline V CDR1 and CDR2: SGHVT, SQSDAQ. Here the CDR3 DNA reads TGTGCCAGCAGTTCAGCGGGGGGGACAGGGCTGAACACTGAAGCTTTCTTT. It specifies CASSSAGGTGLNTEAFF.

This clonotype was detected many times. This rearrangement joins TRBV19 to TRBJ1-5; TRBD1 aligns across 7 bases. Germline trimming cut 6 bases from V and 13 bases from J; bases unmatched to any gene: 9. Looked up from germline, CDR1 is LNHDA and CDR2 is SQIVND (reference sequence). The CDR3 is 12 amino acids. CDR3 amino acids: CASRPPGQHQHF. The CDR3 region has the DNA TGTGCCAGTAGGCCACCGGGACAGCATCAGCATTTT.

This sequence joins TRBV5-1 and TRBJ1-1; tentative D call: TRBD1 (5 bases). The CDR3 is 15 amino acids. Trimming stripped 4 bases from V and 3 bases from J, with 16 bases between. The germline gives CDR1 SGHRS, CDR2 YFSETQ. As DNA, the CDR3 is TGCGCCAGCAGCCGACAGCCCCAACCCGACACTGAAGCTTTCTTT. It encodes CASSRQPQPDTEAFF.

This clonotype occurred many times. The J gene is TRBJ1-5, the V gene TRBV2; 8 bases are a match to TRBD1. The CDR3 contains 16 residues. Germline V CDR1 and CDR2: SNHLY, FYNNEI. Unmatched junction bases numbered 8, after V lost 6 bases and J lost 1 base. The CDR3 loop is CASSRARQGSNQPQHF. The CDR3 DNA reads TGTGCCAGCAGCCGAGCACGACAGGGGAGCAATCAGCCCCAGCATTTT. Variable domain in full (rest from reference TRBV2 and TRBJ1-5): EPEVTQTPSHQVTQMGQEVILRCVPISNHLYFYWYRQILGQKVEFLVSFYNNEISEKSEIFDDQFSVERPDGSNFTLKIRSTKLEDSAMYFCASSRARQGSNQPQHFGDGTRLSIL.

This clonotype was detected many times. The J gene is TRBJ1-1, the V gene TRBV19; no firm D call. This CDR3 is built from 15 residues. From germline, CDR1 is LNHDA and CDR2 SQIVND (reference sequence). Trimming took 1 base from V and 0 from J, leaving 9 bases between them. The CDR3 DNA is TGTGCCAGTAGTATAGGGGCGGGGATGAACACTGAAGCTTTCTTT. It codes for CASSIGAGMNTEAFF. Full variable domain (rest looked up from reference TRBV19 and TRBJ1-1): DGGITQSPKYLFRKEGQNVTLSCEQNLNHDAMYWYRQDPGQGLRLIYYSQIVNDFQKGDIAEGYSVSREKKESFPLTVTSAQKNPTAFYLCASSIGAGMNTEAFFGQGTRLTVV.